This T cell receptor (beta chain) emerged from a study of identical twins. With respect to this clonotype: Antigen: not known.

The study's findings and limits: Low generation probability was overrepresented in out-of-frame alpha sequences shared by twins. Insertion counts were lower in abundant cord blood beta clonotypes, a trend that memory repertoires did not show. The models gave estimates that fell short of the out-of-frame TCR alpha sharing seen in monozygotic twins.

The CDR3 sequence is 14 residues long. V lost 5 bases to trimming and J lost 3 bases, with 16 bases between them. The germline V gene has CDR1 DFQATT and CDR2 SNEGSKA (reference sequence). TCRdb passed the 5' RACE reads through MiXCR, listing each CDR3 protein once. The table shows 230,000 or so distinct CDR3 sequences, with approximately 8.3% occurring only once. These records were also assigned to another study, of yellow fever vaccine responses in identical twins.

The chain couples TRBV20-1 to TRBJ2-5; D gene unclear. The sequenced sample consisted of CD8+ T cells sorted from blood. This TCR was sampled from a woman aged 18-29 years in good health. CDR3 in amino acids: CSAPQGSDKETQYF. CDR3 sequence (DNA): TGCAGTGCTCCTCAAGGGTCAGATAAAGAGACCCAGTACTTC.